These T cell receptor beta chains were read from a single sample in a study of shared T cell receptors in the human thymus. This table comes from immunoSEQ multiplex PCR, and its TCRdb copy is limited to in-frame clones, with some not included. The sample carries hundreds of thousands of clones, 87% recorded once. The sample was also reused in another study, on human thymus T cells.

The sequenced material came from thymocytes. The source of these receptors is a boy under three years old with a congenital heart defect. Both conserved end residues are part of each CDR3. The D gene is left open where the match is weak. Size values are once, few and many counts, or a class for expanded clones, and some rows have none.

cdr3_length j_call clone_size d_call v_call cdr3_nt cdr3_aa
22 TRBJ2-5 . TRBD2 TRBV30 TGTGCCTGGAGTGTGTTCCGGTGGAGCGGGGGATATGTCGCTGGGGTTCGGGAGACCCAGTACTTC CAWSVFRWSGGYVAGVRETQYF
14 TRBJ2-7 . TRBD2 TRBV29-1 TGCAGCGCCCGGGGGGGAGCAGAGACCTACGAGCAGTACTTC CSARGGAETYEQYF
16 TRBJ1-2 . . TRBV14 TGTGCCAGCAGCCAAGGCCTAGGACAAGCTGCTTATGGCTACACCTTC CASSQGLGQAAYGYTF
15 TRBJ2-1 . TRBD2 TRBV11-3 TGTGCCAGCAGTTGCGGACTAGCATCCTACAATGAGCAGTTCTTC CASSCGLASYNEQFF
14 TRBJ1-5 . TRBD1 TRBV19 TGTGCCAGTAGTATGGGACAGGGAAAACAGCCCCAGCATTTT CASSMGQGKQPQHF
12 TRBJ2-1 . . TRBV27 TGTGCCAGCAGGACTGCCTACAATGAGCAGTTCTTC CASRTAYNEQFF
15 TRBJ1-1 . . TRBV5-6 TGTGCCAGCAGCCAGGGGCCTCCAGTGAACACTGAAGCTTTCTTT CASSQGPPVNTEAFF
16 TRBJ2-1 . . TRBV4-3 TGCGCCAGCAGCCAAGATTCTAGCGCTGCCTACAATGAGCAGTTCTTC CASSQDSSAAYNEQFF
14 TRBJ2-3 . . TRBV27 TGTGCCAGCAGAGTTAGGGGTGCCTCGGATACGCAGTATTTT CASRVRGASDTQYF
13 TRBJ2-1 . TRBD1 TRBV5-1 TGCGCCAGCACCCAAGGACAGGGGCAAGAGCAGTTCTTC CASTQGQGQEQFF
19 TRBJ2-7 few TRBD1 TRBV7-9 TGTGCCAGCAGCTTAATTCGACAGGGACCATACATTAGTTCCTACGAGCAGTACTTC CASSLIRQGPYISSYEQYF
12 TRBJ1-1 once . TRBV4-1 TGCGCCAGCAGCCAAGGCACAGGGTTCGCTTTCTTT CASSQGTGFAFF
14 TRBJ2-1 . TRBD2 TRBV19 TGTGCCAGTACCCCCAGCGGGGGGTTCAATGAGCAGTTCTTC CASTPSGGFNEQFF
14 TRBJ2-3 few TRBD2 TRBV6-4 TGTGCCAGCAGCCTCCTAGCGGGAACAGATACGCAGTATTTT CASSLLAGTDTQYF
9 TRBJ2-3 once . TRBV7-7 TGTGCTCCCCGGGATACGCAGTATTTT CAPRDTQYF
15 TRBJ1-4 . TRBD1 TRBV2 TGTGCCAGCAGCCGGGACAGGGGGTTAGGGGAAAAACTGTTTTTT CASSRDRGLGEKLFF
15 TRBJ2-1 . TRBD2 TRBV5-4 TGTGCCAGCAGCTTAAGCGGGACCCTCTACAATGAGCAGTTCTTC CASSLSGTLYNEQFF
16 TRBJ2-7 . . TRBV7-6 TGTGCCAGCAGCTCCACAGCGGGCCTTCTTACCTACGAGCAGTACTTC CASSSTAGLLTYEQYF
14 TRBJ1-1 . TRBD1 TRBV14 TGTGCCAGCAGCCGGGACAGGGGGCGGAAAGAAGCTTTCTTT CASSRDRGRKEAFF
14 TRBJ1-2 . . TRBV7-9 TGTGCCAGCAGCCGGGATGGGGATAGGTATGGCTACACCTTC CASSRDGDRYGYTF
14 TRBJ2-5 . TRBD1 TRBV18 TGTGCCAGCTCACCTAAGGACAGGAGAGAGACCCAGTACTTC CASSPKDRRETQYF
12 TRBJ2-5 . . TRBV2 TGTGCCAGCACGGCAGGGAAAGAGACCCAGTACTTC CASTAGKETQYF
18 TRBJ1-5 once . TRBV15 TGTGCCACCAGCAGAGATGCTCTAACAGGGTGCTCCAATCAGCCCCAGCATTTT CATSRDALTGCSNQPQHF
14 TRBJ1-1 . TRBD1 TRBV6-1 TGTGCCAGCAGTGAGGGACAGGGGGCTGGTGAAGCTTTCTTT CASSEGQGAGEAFF
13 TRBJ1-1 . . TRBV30 TGTGCCTGGAGTGGCCCCCAGGGAACTGAAGCTTTCTTT CAWSGPQGTEAFF
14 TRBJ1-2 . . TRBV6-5 TGTGCCAGCAGTACGAGGGACTGGGCAGGTGGCTACACCTTC CASSTRDWAGGYTF
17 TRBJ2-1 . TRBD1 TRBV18 TGTGCCAGCTCACCACTAAGACAGGGGATCTCCTACAATGAGCAGTTCTTC CASSPLRQGISYNEQFF
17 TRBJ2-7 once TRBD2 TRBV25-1 TGTGCCAGCAGTGAACCAATGACTAGCGGGGGGGCTTACGAGCAGTACTTC CASSEPMTSGGAYEQYF